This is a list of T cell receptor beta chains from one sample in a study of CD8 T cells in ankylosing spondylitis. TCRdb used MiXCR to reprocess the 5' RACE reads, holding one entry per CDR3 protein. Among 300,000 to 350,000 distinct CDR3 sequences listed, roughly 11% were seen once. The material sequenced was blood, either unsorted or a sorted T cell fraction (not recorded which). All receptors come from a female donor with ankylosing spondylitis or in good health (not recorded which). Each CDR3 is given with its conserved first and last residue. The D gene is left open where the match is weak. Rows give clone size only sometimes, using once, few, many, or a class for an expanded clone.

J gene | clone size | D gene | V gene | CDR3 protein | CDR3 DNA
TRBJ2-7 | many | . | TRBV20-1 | CSARGRWEQYF | TGCAGTGCTAGAGGTCGGTGGGAGCAGTACTTC
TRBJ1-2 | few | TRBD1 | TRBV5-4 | CASSLAGGVGYTF | TGTGCCAGCAGCTTGGCAGGGGGCGTTGGCTACACCTTC
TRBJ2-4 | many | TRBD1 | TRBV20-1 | CSARATTGSGSSIQYF | TGCAGTGCTAGAGCGACGACAGGGAGTGGGTCGAGCATTCAGTACTTC
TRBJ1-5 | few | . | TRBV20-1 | CSASQGSSNQPQHF | TGCAGTGCCAGTCAGGGGAGCAGCAATCAGCCCCAGCATTTT
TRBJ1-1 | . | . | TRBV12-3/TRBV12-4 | CASSGYREGNTEAFF | TGTGCCAGCAGTGGGTACAGGGAGGGGAACACTGAAGCTTTCTTT
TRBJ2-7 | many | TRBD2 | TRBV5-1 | CASSISGNYEQYF | TGCGCCAGCAGCATTAGCGGGAACTACGAGCAGTACTTC
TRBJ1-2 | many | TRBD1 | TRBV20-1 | CSANTGGAYGYTF | TGCAGTGCTAACACAGGGGGCGCATATGGCTACACCTTC
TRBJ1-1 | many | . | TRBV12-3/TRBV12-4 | CASSSPANTEAFF | TGTGCCAGCTCTTCGCCAGCGAACACTGAAGCTTTCTTT
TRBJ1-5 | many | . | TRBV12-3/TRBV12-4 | CASSLSGFTQPQHF | TGTGCCAGCAGTTTATCTGGGTTTACTCAGCCCCAGCATTTT
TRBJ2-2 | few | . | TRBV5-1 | CASSFEQTVGELFF | TGCGCCAGCAGCTTTGAGCAGACCGTAGGGGAGCTGTTTTTT
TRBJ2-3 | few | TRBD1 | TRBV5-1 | CASSGHRDRGRDTQYF | TGCGCCAGCAGCGGACACCGGGACAGGGGGCGAGATACGCAGTATTTT
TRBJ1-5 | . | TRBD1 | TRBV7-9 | CASSGKGQVPGPQHF | TGTGCCAGCAGCGGGAAGGGACAGGTCCCCGGGCCCCAGCATTTT
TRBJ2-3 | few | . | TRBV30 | CAWSVHVLNTDTQYF | TGTGCCTGGAGTGTACATGTCCTCAACACAGATACGCAGTATTTT
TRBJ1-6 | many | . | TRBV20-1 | CSAGDGLGSPLHF | TGCAGTGCGGGGGACGGCCTCGGTTCACCCCTCCACTTT
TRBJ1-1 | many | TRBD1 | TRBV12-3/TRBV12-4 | CASTTRQGRTEAFF | TGTGCCAGCACCACGCGACAGGGGCGTACTGAAGCTTTCTTT
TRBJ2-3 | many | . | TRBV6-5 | CASSWIGQDSADTQYF | TGTGCCAGCAGTTGGATTGGGCAGGATAGCGCAGATACGCAGTATTTT
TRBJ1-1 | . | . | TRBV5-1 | CASSLLQQNTEAFF | TGCGCCAGCAGCTTGCTACAGCAGAACACTGAAGCTTTCTTT
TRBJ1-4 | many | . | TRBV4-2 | CASSQGRLNEKLFF | TGTGCCAGCAGCCAGGGACGGCTTAATGAAAAACTGTTTTTT
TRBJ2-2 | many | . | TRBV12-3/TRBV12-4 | CASSPQGPNTGELFF | TGTGCCAGCAGCCCGCAGGGGCCCAACACCGGGGAGCTGTTTTTT
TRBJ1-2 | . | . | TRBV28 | CASSSGANYGYTF | TGTGCCAGCAGTTCAGGGGCAAACTATGGCTACACCTTC
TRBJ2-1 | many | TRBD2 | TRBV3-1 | CASSQLAGARSYNEQFF | TGTGCCAGCAGCCAACTAGCGGGAGCGCGGTCCTACAATGAGCAGTTCTTC
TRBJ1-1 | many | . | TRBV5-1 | CASSLQRGANTEAFF | TGCGCCAGCAGCCTCCAGAGAGGGGCGAACACTGAAGCTTTCTTT
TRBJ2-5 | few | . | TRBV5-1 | CASIQETQYF | TGCGCCAGCATCCAAGAGACCCAGTACTTC
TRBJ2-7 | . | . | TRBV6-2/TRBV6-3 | CASSSTRDFSYEQYF | TGTGCCAGCAGTTCCACCCGGGATTTCTCCTACGAGCAGTACTTC
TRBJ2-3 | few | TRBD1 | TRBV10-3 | CAIWPGDRGGDTQYF | TGTGCCATTTGGCCGGGGGACAGGGGAGGAGATACGCAGTATTTT
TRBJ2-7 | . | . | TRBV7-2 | CASGPSSYEQYF | TGTGCCAGCGGGCCAAGCTCCTACGAGCAGTACTTC
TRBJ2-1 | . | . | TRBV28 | CASSLPLPYNEQFF | TGTGCCAGCAGTTTACCGCTCCCCTACAATGAGCAGTTCTTC
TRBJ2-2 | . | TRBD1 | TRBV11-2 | CASSLGQGSGELFF | TGTGCCAGCAGCCTCGGACAGGGCAGCGGGGAGCTGTTTTTT
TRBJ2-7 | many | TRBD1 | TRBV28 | CASSAPPGQGKYEQYF | TGTGCCAGCAGTGCCCCCCCGGGACAGGGGAAATACGAGCAGTACTTC
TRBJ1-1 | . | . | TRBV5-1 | CASSLDTGGTEAFF | TGCGCCAGCAGCTTGGATACCGGGGGCACTGAAGCTTTCTTT
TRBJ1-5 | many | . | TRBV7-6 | CASSLGTGRNQPQHF | TGTGCCAGCAGCTTAGGTACAGGCCGCAATCAGCCCCAGCATTTT
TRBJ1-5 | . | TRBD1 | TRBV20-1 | CCAKGQRTGMDQPQHF | TGCTGTGCAAAAGGACAGCGGACAGGGATGGATCAGCCCCAGCATTTT
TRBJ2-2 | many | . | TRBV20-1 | CSARGGLGELFF | TGCAGTGCCAGAGGGGGGTTGGGGGAGCTGTTTTTT
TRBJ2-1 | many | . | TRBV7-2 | CASSYGQWSEQFF | TGTGCCAGCAGTTACGGACAGTGGTCTGAGCAGTTCTTC
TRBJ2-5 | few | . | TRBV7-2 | CASSLGVVIQETQYF | TGTGCCAGCAGCTTAGGGGTCGTGATTCAAGAGACCCAGTACTTC
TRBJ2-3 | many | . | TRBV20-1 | CSARLGGTDTQYF | TGCAGTGCCAGATTAGGGGGAACAGATACGCAGTATTTT
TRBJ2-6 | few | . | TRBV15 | CATSIKTGANVLTF | TGTGCCACCAGCATCAAAACCGGGGCCAACGTCCTGACTTTC
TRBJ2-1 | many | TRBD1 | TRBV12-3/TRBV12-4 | CASSFIPGTGDNEQFF | TGTGCCAGCAGTTTTATCCCCGGGACAGGGGACAATGAGCAGTTCTTC
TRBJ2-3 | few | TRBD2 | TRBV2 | CASRLRSGSRVDTQYF | TGTGCCAGCAGATTACGTAGCGGGAGCCGCGTAGATACGCAGTATTTT
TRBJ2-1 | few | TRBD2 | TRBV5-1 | CASSLAKLAGGGEQFF | TGCGCCAGCAGCTTGGCCAAGCTAGCGGGGGGAGGTGAGCAGTTCTTC
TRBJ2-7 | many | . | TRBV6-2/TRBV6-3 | CASSRPGWGLNSYEQYF | TGTGCCAGCAGCCGACCTGGCTGGGGACTCAATTCCTACGAGCAGTACTTC
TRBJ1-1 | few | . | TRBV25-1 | CASSELLLGTRNTEAFF | TGTGCCAGCAGTGAATTGCTGTTAGGGACGAGGAACACTGAAGCTTTCTTT
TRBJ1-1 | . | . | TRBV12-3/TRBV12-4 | CANSLQGGTEAFF | TGTGCCAACAGTTTACAGGGCGGCACTGAAGCTTTCTTT
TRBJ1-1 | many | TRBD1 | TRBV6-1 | CASIRDRSMNTEAFF | TGTGCCAGCATCCGGGACAGGAGTATGAACACTGAAGCTTTCTTT
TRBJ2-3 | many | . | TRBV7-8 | CASSLVVGAPTDTQYF | TGTGCCAGCAGCTTAGTAGTCGGGGCCCCCACAGATACGCAGTATTTT